A selection of T cell receptor beta chains follows, all from one sample in a study of blood T cell repertoires in COVID-19. TCRdb's copy holds only in-frame clones and misses some; the assay was immunoSEQ multiplex PCR. There are about 380,000 clones in the sample; around 84% occur only once, and roughly 1.1% lies in the top ten. The sequenced sample was peripheral blood. Source of these receptors: a human donor with acute or convalescent COVID-19. The donor label of this sample is uncertain. Both conserved end residues are part of each CDR3. The D gene is left open where the match is weak.

V gene	D gene	J gene	CDR3 protein
TRBV3-1/TRBV3-2	TRBD1	TRBJ1-2	CASSSPYPGQGGLNYGYTF
TRBV15	-	TRBJ2-1	CATSSPLVGAYNEQFF
TRBV6-5	TRBD1	TRBJ1-6	CASRQGRNSPLHF
TRBV5-5	-	TRBJ2-2	CASSLVQRLTGELFF
TRBV10-3	-	TRBJ1-5	CAISDGGAGQPQHF
TRBV6-2/TRBV6-3	-	TRBJ2-1	CASSPLQSHSYNEQFF
TRBV7-6	-	TRBJ1-1	CASSLALGGKNTEAFF
TRBV6-5	TRBD1	TRBJ2-7	CASGGDRFYEQYF
TRBV2	-	TRBJ1-1	CATLPGRLNTEAFF
TRBV5-4	-	TRBJ2-2	CASSPGAGELFF
TRBV5-1	-	TRBJ1-2	CASSMDSYGYTF
TRBV5-5	-	TRBJ1-4	CASSFWEEKLFF
TRBV2	-	TRBJ1-1	CASPESGGLVKAFF
TRBV30	TRBD1	TRBJ2-1	CAWSAGQGVLDEQFF
TRBV27	-	TRBJ1-2	CASSPAGWDYGYTF
TRBV4-1	TRBD1	TRBJ2-7	CASSQLYRDREYEQYF
TRBV19	-	TRBJ1-2	CASTQGGAGYTF
TRBV7-9	-	TRBJ1-3	CASRSEGNTIYF
TRBV27	-	TRBJ1-2	CASSLLLGSGYTF
TRBV7-9	-	TRBJ1-5	CASSLQGNQPQHF
TRBV15	-	TRBJ1-1	CATSIHLTAKNTEAFF
TRBV5-6	TRBD2	TRBJ2-7	CASSTPTSGTYEQYF
TRBV7-7	TRBD2	TRBJ2-7	CASSLLAGGRGWYEQYF
TRBV2	-	TRBJ1-5	CASSPSGGSQPQHF
TRBV24-1	TRBD1	TRBJ1-5	CATSGTGDQPQHF
TRBV30	-	TRBJ1-1	CAWSDYRTEAFF
TRBV5-1	-	TRBJ1-1	CASSQGTSNTEAFF
TRBV7-2	-	TRBJ2-7	CASSLDGNGAYEQYF
TRBV6-5	TRBD1	TRBJ2-7	CATRDRGMYEQYF
TRBV19	-	TRBJ1-5	CASSGAGKSGNQPQHF
TRBV7-8	TRBD1	TRBJ1-4	CASSLVTGGEKLFF
TRBV9	TRBD1	TRBJ1-2	CASSSGTGFSYGYTF
TRBV6-5	-	TRBJ2-1	CASRNKLFSYNEQFF
TRBV2	-	TRBJ2-3	CASRAGISTDTQYF
TRBV19	-	TRBJ1-1	CASSIGGFDEAFF
TRBV3-1/TRBV3-2	-	TRBJ1-2	CASSQEQGYGYTF
TRBV4-2	TRBD2	TRBJ2-2	CASSQESSAGGVGELFF
TRBV6-4	-	TRBJ1-2	CATREGGFGGYTF
TRBV19	TRBD1	TRBJ2-7	CASSIVAGTGFSEQYF
TRBV24-1	TRBD2	TRBJ2-1	CATSDHLAGGPGEQFF
TRBV3-1/TRBV3-2	-	TRBJ1-3	CASSQDRGRGNTIYF
TRBV27	-	TRBJ1-5	CASRSGDSNQPQHF
TRBV5-8	-	TRBJ1-3	CASSAWRSGNTIYF
TRBV5-1	-	TRBJ2-4	CASSEITGNIQYF
TRBV28	TRBD1	TRBJ1-5	CASGRPGGRYSNQPQHF
TRBV7-6	TRBD2	TRBJ2-1	CASSLEARLAGNEQFF
TRBV7-8	-	TRBJ1-5	CASSLLTGQGNQPQHF
TRBV27	-	TRBJ1-5	CASSPPGNPNQPQHF
TRBV7-9	TRBD2	TRBJ2-1	CASNHLAGVSWEQFF
TRBV4-1	TRBD1	TRBJ2-7	CASSQSTGDEQYF
TRBV10-1	-	TRBJ2-3	CASSDPRGRGNTDTQYF